The 19 T cell receptor beta chains in this list originate from one sample, sequenced in a study of blood T cell repertoires in COVID-19. Assay used: immunoSEQ multiplex PCR; TCRdb lists only in-frame clones, some missing. The table has about 140,000 clones, about 82% seen once. The sequenced material came from PBMCs or T cells enriched from blood (not recorded which). Every receptor here comes from a woman aged 40-49 years who had recovered from COVID-19.

A single count supports this clone. This chain uses TRBV29-1 with TRBJ1-1, with D possibly matching TRBD1 (5 bases). In germline, CDR1 is SQVTM, CDR2 ANQGSEA. Trimming took 4 bases from V and 0 from J, leaving 12 bases between them. The CDR3 is made up of 14 amino acids. The CDR3 DNA follows: TGCAGCGTTGCCCAGGGCTCAATGAACACTGAAGCTTTCTTT. Its translation is CSVAQGSMNTEAFF.

This chain uses TRBV9 with TRBJ2-1; TRBD2 might be the D (6 bases). Trimming took off 0 bases at V and 8 bases at J, with 15 bases between the two ends. This CDR3 has 15 residues. Germline CDR1 reads SGDLS; CDR2 reads YYNGEE. Written as DNA, the CDR3 is TGTGCCAGCAGCGTAGGGGGCCTCCCGGGGGATGAGCAGTTCTTC. Amino acids: CASSVGGLPGDEQFF.

This chain uses TRBV7-2 with TRBJ2-3, with D maybe TRBD1 (5 bases). V dropped 0 bases and J dropped 4 bases, with 8 bases sitting between them. The length of the CDR3 is 14 residues. Germline loops: CDR1 SGHTA, CDR2 FQGNSA. As DNA, the CDR3 is TGTGCCAGCAGCTTAGCGGGGCAACCAGATACGCAGTATTTT. Its protein product is CASSLAGQPDTQYF.

This clone turned up a few times. The chain carries TRBV4-1 and TRBJ1-6; 8 bases match TRBD1. CDR3 length: 16 residues. J lost 7 bases, V lost 0 bases, and 5 bases had no gene match. CDR1 and CDR2 from the germline V gene are MGHRA and YSYEKL. The CDR3 region has the DNA TGCGCCAGCAGCCAAGATACAGGGGGTAGGAATTCACCCCTCCACTTT. Its protein is CASSQDTGGRNSPLHF.

V and J are TRBV6-5 and TRBJ1-2; TRBD1 matches at 11 bases. CDR1 is MNHEY and CDR2 is SVGAGI in the germline V gene. This CDR3 contains 13 residues. Trimming cost V 6 bases and J 7 bases; bases outside gene matches: 4. CDR3 nucleotide sequence: TGTGCCAGCAGCCGGACAGGGGGCTCTGGCTACACCTTC. Amino acid sequence: CASSRTGGSGYTF.

The chain joins TRBV5-8 to TRBJ2-1; TRBD2 agrees at 13 bases. The CDR3 covers 20 residues. CDR1 and CDR2 (germline): SGHTS, YDEGEE. V was pared by 5 bases and J by 0 bases, with 14 bases of the junction left unmatched. The CDR3 sequence is CASRKGLAGVGLGSYNEQFF. CDR3 coding DNA: TGTGCCAGCAGAAAAGGACTAGCGGGAGTAGGGTTGGGCTCCTACAATGAGCAGTTCTTC.

This clone has ten or more counts. The V and J genes are TRBV4-1 and TRBJ1-1, with D uncertain. V dropped 2 bases and J dropped 4 bases, with 8 bases sitting between them. CDR3 length equals 13 residues. CDR1 MGHRA and CDR2 YSYEKL come from the germline V gene. The CDR3 protein is CASSQSHSTEAFF. CDR3 in DNA: TGCGCCAGCAGCCAATCACACAGCACTGAAGCTTTCTTT.

In this sample, this clone turned up once. The chain is built from TRBV18 and TRBJ1-6, with 9 bases aligning to TRBD1. Germline CDR1 and CDR2: KGHSH and LQKENI. J was trimmed by 6 bases and V by 6 bases; bases with no gene match: 15. The CDR3 consists of 18 residues. The chain's CDR3 is CASSRAGTGLRGNSPLHF. The DNA for the CDR3 is TGTGCCAGCTCCCGGGCCGGGACAGGGCTTAGGGGTAATTCACCCCTCCACTTT.

The chain links TRBV21-1 to TRBJ2-7; the table calls TRBD1, which could not be checked here. TRBV21-1 is deemed a pseudogene. This CDR3 is built from 14 residues. The CDR3 loop reads CASSKVLGSYEQYF. The CDR3 DNA reads as TGTGCCAGCAGCAAAGTACTGGGCAGTTACGAGCAGTACTTC.

The chain combines TRBV3-1 (or the pseudogene TRBV3-2) with TRBJ2-7; 10 bases agree with TRBD1. The CDR3 has 15 amino acids. Germline values: CDR1 LGHDT, CDR2 YNNKEL (reference sequence). J was trimmed by 6 bases and V by 1 base; bases with no gene match: 6. For the CDR3, the DNA is TGTGCCAGCAGCCAAGGGACAGGGGGGGTCCGCGAGCAGTACTTC. This gives the protein CASSQGTGGVREQYF.

The gene calls are TRBV19 and TRBJ2-1, with D unresolved. The V end lost 7 bases, the J end lost 2 bases, and 12 bases lay between the germline ends. The CDR3 has 14 residues. Per the germline V gene, CDR1 is LNHDA and CDR2 is SQIVND (reference sequence). CDR3 sequence (DNA): TGTGCCAGTACCCGAGACTCGACCTACAATGAGCAGTTCTTC. This translates into CASTRDSTYNEQFF.

The chain uses TRBV30 and TRBJ1-4; TRBD1 matches at 9 bases. CDR1 GTSNPN and CDR2 SVGIG come from the germline V gene (reference sequence). This CDR3 is built from 15 residues. J gave up 2 bases and V 5 bases, and 6 bases lay outside the gene matches. The CDR3 DNA is TGTGCCTGGGGAACAGGGGGCTATACTAATGAAAAACTGTTTTTT. Protein: CAWGTGGYTNEKLFF.

The chain uses TRBV2 and TRBJ2-1; the D gene is possibly TRBD2 (6 bases). The germline gives CDR1 SNHLY, CDR2 FYNNEI. The CDR3 spans 13 residues. Trimming stripped 4 bases from V and 7 bases from J, with 11 bases between. The CDR3 nucleotides are TGTGCCAGCAGTGGGGGGGTGGGAAATGAGCAGTTCTTC. It yields the protein CASSGGVGNEQFF.

The sample holds a few counts of this clone. The chain carries TRBV4-1 and TRBJ1-2; D is unclear. CDR1 is MGHRA and CDR2 is YSYEKL in the germline V gene. Trimming pared 3 bases from V and 8 bases from J, leaving 16 bases between. The CDR3 has 14 amino acids. The DNA for the CDR3 is TGCGCCAGCAGCCAGCAGCGCGGGTCGGTCGGCTACACCTTC. Protein product: CASSQQRGSVGYTF.

The chain has TRBV9 and TRBJ2-1, with 12 positions matching TRBD2. With 3 bases clipped from V and 6 bases from J, the junction kept 10 bases outside the gene matches. Germline V CDR1 and CDR2: SGDLS, YYNGEE. The CDR3 is made up of 17 amino acids. The CDR3 sequence is CASSDPSTSGGLNEQFF. The CDR3 DNA sequence: TGTGCCAGCAGCGACCCCTCTACTAGCGGGGGGCTCAATGAGCAGTTCTTC.

This sequence joins TRBV18 and TRBJ2-7; D is possibly TRBD2 (5 bases). V was pared by 0 bases and J by 3 bases, with 12 bases between. CDR1 KGHSH and CDR2 LQKENI come from the germline V gene. This CDR3 has 15 amino acids. The DNA of the CDR3 is TGTGCCAGCTCACCACCAGCGTCCGGGGTCTACGAGCAGTACTTC. Translated: CASSPPASGVYEQYF.

This clone was seen only a few times. The chain uses TRBV19 and TRBJ1-5; the D gene is possibly TRBD1 (6 bases). The V gene's germline CDR1 is LNHDA and CDR2 SQIVND (reference sequence). The germline V and J ends were trimmed by 3 bases and 2 bases, with 11 bases remaining between them. The CDR3 is made up of 15 amino acids. CDR3: CASSMAQGGNQPQHF. The CDR3 bases are TGTGCCAGTAGTATGGCACAGGGTGGCAATCAGCCCCAGCATTTT. Using reference TRBV19 and TRBJ1-5 for the parts outside the CDR3, the full variable domain is DGGITQSPKYLFRKEGQNVTLSCEQNLNHDAMYWYRQDPGQGLRLIYYSQIVNDFQKGDIAEGYSVSREKKESFPLTVTSAQKNPTAFYLCASSMAQGGNQPQHFGDGTRLSIL.

V is TRBV6-2 or TRBV6-3 and J is TRBJ2-7, with TRBD2 identical over 13 bases. Germline V gene lookup returns CDR1 MNHEY and CDR2 SVGEGT. The CDR3 extends over 15 amino acids. Unmatched junction bases numbered 4, after V lost 5 bases and J lost 3 bases. The CDR3 here is CASSEGLAGFYEQYF. CDR3 DNA: TGTGCCAGCAGTGAGGGACTAGCGGGGTTCTACGAGCAGTACTTC.

Only one count was recorded for this clone. The chain joins TRBV6-5 to TRBJ2-2, with D possibly TRBD1 on 5 matching bases. V was clipped by 4 bases and J by 2 bases, with 8 bases between them. The CDR3 is 14 residues long. Germline V gene sequence: CDR1 MNHEY, CDR2 SVGAGI. The CDR3 region is CASSFQGNTGELFF. In nucleotides, the CDR3 is TGTGCCAGCAGTTTCCAGGGAAACACCGGGGAGCTGTTTTTT.